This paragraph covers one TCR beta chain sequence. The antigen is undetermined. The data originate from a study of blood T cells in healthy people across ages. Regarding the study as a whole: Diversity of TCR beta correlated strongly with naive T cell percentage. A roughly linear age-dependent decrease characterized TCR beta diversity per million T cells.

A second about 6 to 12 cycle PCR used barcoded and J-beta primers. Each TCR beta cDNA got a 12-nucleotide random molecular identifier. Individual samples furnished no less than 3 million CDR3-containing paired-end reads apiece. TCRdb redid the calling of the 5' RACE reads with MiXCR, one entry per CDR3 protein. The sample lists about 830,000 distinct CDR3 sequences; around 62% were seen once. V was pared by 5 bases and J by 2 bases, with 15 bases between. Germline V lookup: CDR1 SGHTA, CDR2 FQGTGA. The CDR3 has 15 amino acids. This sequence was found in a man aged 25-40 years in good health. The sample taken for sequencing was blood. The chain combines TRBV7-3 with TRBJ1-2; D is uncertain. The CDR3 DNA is TGTGCCAGCAGCCCCGATACGGGAGTAAACTATGGCTACACCTTC. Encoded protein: CASSPDTGVNYGYTF.